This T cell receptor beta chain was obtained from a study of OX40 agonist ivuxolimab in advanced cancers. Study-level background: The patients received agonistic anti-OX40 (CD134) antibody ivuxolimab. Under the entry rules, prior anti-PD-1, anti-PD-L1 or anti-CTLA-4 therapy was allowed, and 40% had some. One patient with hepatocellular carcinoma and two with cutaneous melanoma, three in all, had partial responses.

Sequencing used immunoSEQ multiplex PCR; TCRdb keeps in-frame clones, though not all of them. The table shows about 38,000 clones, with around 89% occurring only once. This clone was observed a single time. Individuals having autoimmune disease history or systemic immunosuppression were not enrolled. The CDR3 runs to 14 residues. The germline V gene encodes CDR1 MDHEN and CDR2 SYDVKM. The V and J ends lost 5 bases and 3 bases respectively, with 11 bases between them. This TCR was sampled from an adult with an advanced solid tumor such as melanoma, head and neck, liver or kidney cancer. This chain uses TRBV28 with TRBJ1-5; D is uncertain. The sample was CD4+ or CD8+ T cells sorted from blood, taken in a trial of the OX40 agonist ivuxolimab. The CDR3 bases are TGTGCCAGCAGTCTTGGACGGTCCAATCAGCCCCAGCATTTT. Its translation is CASSLGRSNQPQHF. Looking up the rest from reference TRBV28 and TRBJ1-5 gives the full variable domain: DVKVTQSSRYLVKRTGEKVFLECVQDMDHENMFWYRQDPGLGLRLIYFSYDVKMKEKGDIPEGYSVSREKKERFSLILESASTNQTSMYLCASSLGRSNQPQHFGDGTRLSIL.